This T cell receptor beta chain was observed in a study of CD8 T cells in Susac syndrome. Study details: At the time their blood was drawn, patients with Susac syndrome were either therapy-naive, on corticosteroids (with some of them also receiving intravenous immunoglobulin), or on intravenous immunoglobulin alone.

V was pared by 3 bases and J by 3 bases, with 17 bases between. In germline, CDR1 is DFQATT, CDR2 SNEGSKA (reference sequence). This CDR3 has 15 residues. An amount of RNA that ranged from roughly 0.45 to 1 ug was reverse transcribed with random hexamers. The CDR3 of TCR beta was amplified by immunoSEQ multiplex PCR across 54 Vbeta and 13 Jbeta. MiXCR, run by TCRdb on the immunoSEQ multiplex PCR reads, gives a single entry per CDR3 protein. The table lists 150,000 to 180,000 distinct CDR3 sequences, about 95% of them singletons, with approximately 0.17% in the top ten. Through negative isolation, CD4+ and CD8+ T cells were obtained, while TEMRA cells were enriched using FACS.

Sequenced sample: CD4+ T cells from PBMCs. The genes are TRBV20-1 and TRBJ2-5, with no clear D. The sequence was collected from a human donor with Susac syndrome. CDR3 loop: CSASIGRGVKETQYF. The DNA for the CDR3 is TGCAGTGCTAGTATCGGTCGTGGGGTCAAAGAGACCCAGTACTTC.